This record covers a single T cell receptor beta chain. TCRdb's table, derived via immunoSEQ multiplex PCR, lists solely in-frame clones and lacks some. The sample holds approximately 88,000 clones, 65% to 80% seen once. This sample was included in a study of blood T cell repertoires in COVID-19. The V and J ends lost 4 bases and 12 bases respectively, with 10 bases between them. Per the germline V gene, CDR1 is SGHVS and CDR2 is FNYEAQ. The CDR3 extends over 10 amino acids. This TCR was recovered from a human donor in a cohort sampled during active COVID-19. The chain has TRBV7-6 and TRBJ2-7, with D hard to call. Specimen: peripheral blood. The CDR3 loop reads CASSSETLYF. CDR3 DNA: TGTGCCAGCAGCTCAGAAACGCTGTACTTC. Full variable domain (rest looked up from reference TRBV7-6 and TRBJ2-7): GAGVSQSPRYKVTKRGQDVALRCDPISGHVSLYWYRQALGQGPEFLTYFNYEAQQDKSGLPNDRFSAERPEGSISTLTIQRTEQRDSAMYRCASSSETLYFGPGTRLTVT.